A selection of T cell receptor beta chains follows, all from one sample in a study of T cell repertoires in cytomegalovirus infection. These receptors have no known antigen. MiXCR was run by TCRdb on the reads, yielding one entry per CDR3 protein. The table lists about 920,000 distinct CDR3 sequences, approximately 30% of them singletons. The sample was cultured CD8+ T cells from PBMCs, taken from culture after CMV antigen stimulation. The receptor source for this set is a human donor in good health (CMV status not recorded). Some clones in this sample may be carry-over from other donors' samples. CDR3s include the opening cysteine and the closing phenylalanine or tryptophan. Each record gives: J gene, CDR3 length, V gene, D gene, clone size, CDR3 protein, CDR3 DNA. A D gene is named only where the DNA matches it firmly. Not all rows give a size; the values are once, few, many and, for expanded clones, a class.

>TRBJ2-5|14|TRBV28|-|-
CASFREGYQETQYF
TGTGCCAGTTTTCGAGAGGGGTACCAAGAGACCCAGTACTTC
>TRBJ2-7|16|TRBV6-5|-|few
CASSYSTSGSPYEQYF
TGTGCCAGCAGTTACTCGACTTCAGGGTCCCCCTACGAGCAGTACTTC
>TRBJ2-1|13|TRBV5-1|-|-
CASSRSFGNEQFF
TGCGCCAGCAGCCGGAGCTTCGGGAATGAGCAGTTCTTC
>TRBJ2-1|15|TRBV11-2|-|-
CASSSPAEGRHEQFF
TGTGCCAGCAGCTCCCCCGCGGAGGGGCGGCATGAGCAGTTCTTC
>TRBJ2-1|17|TRBV11-3|-|few
CASSLDRTHSSYNEQFF
TGTGCCAGCAGCTTAGATCGAACCCACAGCTCCTACAATGAGCAGTTCTTC
>TRBJ1-4|15|TRBV27|-|-
CASSLTRGAGEKLFF
TGTGCCAGCTCTCTCACCCGGGGAGCCGGGGAAAAACTGTTTTTT
>TRBJ2-1|15|TRBV12-3/TRBV12-4|-|once
CASSSLEGGRDEQFF
TGTGCCAGCAGTTCCCTAGAGGGGGGGCGCGATGAGCAGTTCTTC
>TRBJ2-7|14|TRBV5-4|TRBD1|-
CASSPDRGVYEQYF
TGTGCCAGCAGCCCGGACAGGGGGGTCTACGAGCAGTACTTC
>TRBJ2-3|16|TRBV6-1|TRBD2|few
CASSGLSGASTDTQYF
TGTGCCAGCAGTGGACTTAGCGGGGCTAGCACAGATACGCAGTATTTT
>TRBJ2-7|10|TRBV2|-|-
CASHGGEQYF
TGTGCCAGCCATGGGGGGGAGCAGTACTTC
>TRBJ1-2|14|TRBV6-5|TRBD1|few
CASTNSGTGVGYTF
TGTGCCAGCACCAACTCCGGGACAGGAGTCGGCTACACCTTC
>TRBJ2-3|15|TRBV9|-|-
CASSVVRVEADTQYF
TGTGCCAGCAGCGTAGTTAGGGTTGAAGCAGATACGCAGTATTTT
>TRBJ2-7|10|TRBV29-1|-|-
CSARGDEQYF
TGCAGCGCCAGGGGTGACGAGCAGTACTTC
>TRBJ1-3|18|TRBV6-6|TRBD1|once
CASSYSNQAGGSGNTIYF
TGTGCCAGCAGTTACTCGAATCAGGCAGGGGGCTCTGGAAACACCATATATTTT